The source of this T cell receptor (beta chain) is a study of cytomegalovirus exposure and HLA in healthy donors. Points from the study as a whole: The CMV antigen specificity of a few CMV-associated chains was confirmed through in vitro analysis.

This CDR3 spans 14 amino acids. Losses at the gene ends were 6 bases for V and 3 bases for J; bases not matched to a gene: 7. CDR1 SGHDT and CDR2 YYEEEE come from the germline V gene. Clones were sequenced by immunoSEQ multiplex PCR, and TCRdb holds only the in-frame ones, with some missing. The sample consists of hundreds of thousands of clones, over 80% of them appearing once. This clone was seen a single time. Its antigen is currently unknown. The sample was PBMCs. The chain has TRBV5-6 and TRBJ2-7, with 9 bases identical to TRBD2. This receptor was taken from a woman younger than 45 in good health and CMV-seropositive. The CDR3 DNA is TGTGCCAGCATGTCGCGGGAGGGCCGCTACGAGCAGTACTTC. It specifies CASMSREGRYEQYF.